Given below is one T cell receptor beta chain in context. The protocol was immunoSEQ multiplex PCR, while the TCRdb copy is restricted to in-frame clones and leaves out a portion. The sample records some 1 million clones, 65% to 75% being singletons. This sample is drawn from a study of shared clonotypes between healthy human individuals. Study-wide background: Per donor, three plates held CD4 naive cells, three held CD4 memory, two held CD8 naive and one held CD8 memory.

The germline CDR1 and CDR2 sequences are SGHNT and YYREEE (reference sequence). The CDR3 runs 15 residues. V lost 0 bases and J 6 bases, leaving 16 bases between the germline ends. The source of this sequence is a man younger than 35 in good health. The gene calls are TRBV5-4 and TRBJ2-7; the D gene is possibly TRBD1 (6 bases). The sequenced material came from memory CD4+ T cells sorted from blood. Subset indicated: CD45RA-negative fraction. CDR3 bases: TGTGCCAGCAGCTTGGGTACCGGGCAGGGGACCGAGCAGTACTTC. Translated, it gives CASSLGTGQGTEQYF.